Here is one T cell receptor (beta chain) with its context. Antigen unknown. These data originate in a study of T-cell memory formation after mild COVID-19. The overall study: Clusters of TCRs were largely donor specific.

Study outcomes and limitations: Among clones contracting day 15 to 85, CD4/CD8 was balanced, whereas later expanders leaned CD4+.

With constant-segment primers, 5'RACE yielded cDNA libraries of TCR alpha and TCR beta that carried sample barcodes and UMIs. TCRdb reprocessed the 5' RACE reads via MiXCR and lists one record per CDR3 protein. The repertoire includes more than 150,000 distinct CDR3 sequences, 11% of them detected once, and roughly 3.8% sits in the top ten. There are 8 residues in the CDR3. CDR1 is LGHNA, CDR2 YNFKEQ, per germline. Trimming shortened V by 3 bases and J by 11 bases, and 0 bases separated the two germline ends. This receptor was obtained from a man in his late teens or twenties who had mild COVID-19 (a few samples of this study predate the infection). Cell type and time point are not known. The sequenced sample consisted of PBMCs or a T cell subset sorted from them (not recorded which). This chain links TRBV4-2 with TRBJ2-3; D not certain. The CDR3 loop reads CASSQQYF. The DNA of the CDR3 is TGTGCCAGCAGCCAGCAGTATTTT.